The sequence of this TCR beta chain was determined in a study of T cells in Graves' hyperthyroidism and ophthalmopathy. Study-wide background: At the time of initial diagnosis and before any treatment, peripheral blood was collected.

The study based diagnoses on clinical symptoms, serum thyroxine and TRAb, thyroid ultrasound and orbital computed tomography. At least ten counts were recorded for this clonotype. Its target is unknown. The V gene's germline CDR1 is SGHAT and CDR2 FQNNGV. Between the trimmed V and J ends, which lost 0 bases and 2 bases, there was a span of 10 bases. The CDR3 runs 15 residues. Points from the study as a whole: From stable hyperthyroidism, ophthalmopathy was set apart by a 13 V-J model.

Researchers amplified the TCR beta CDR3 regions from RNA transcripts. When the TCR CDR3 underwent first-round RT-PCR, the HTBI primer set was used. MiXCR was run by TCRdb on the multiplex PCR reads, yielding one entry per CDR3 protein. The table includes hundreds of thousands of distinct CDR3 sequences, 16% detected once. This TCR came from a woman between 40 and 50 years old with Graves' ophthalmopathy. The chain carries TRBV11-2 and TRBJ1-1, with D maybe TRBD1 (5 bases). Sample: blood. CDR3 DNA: TGTGCCAGCAGCTTAGATCGGAGGGGCAACACTGAAGCTTTCTTT. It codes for CASSLDRRGNTEAFF.